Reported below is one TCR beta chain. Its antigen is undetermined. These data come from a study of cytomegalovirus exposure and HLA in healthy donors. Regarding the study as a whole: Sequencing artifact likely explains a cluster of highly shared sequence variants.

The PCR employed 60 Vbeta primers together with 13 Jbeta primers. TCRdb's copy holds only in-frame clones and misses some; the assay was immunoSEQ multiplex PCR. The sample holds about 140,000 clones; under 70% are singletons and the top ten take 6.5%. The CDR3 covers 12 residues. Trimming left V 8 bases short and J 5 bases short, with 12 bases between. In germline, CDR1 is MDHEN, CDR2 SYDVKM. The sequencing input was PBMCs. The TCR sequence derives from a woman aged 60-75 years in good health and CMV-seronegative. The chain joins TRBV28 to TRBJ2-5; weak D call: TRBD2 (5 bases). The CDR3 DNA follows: TGTGCCAGCGTGGGTGCTAGCGAGACCCAGTACTTC. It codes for CASVGASETQYF. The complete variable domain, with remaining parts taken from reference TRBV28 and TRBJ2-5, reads DVKVTQSSRYLVKRTGEKVFLECVQDMDHENMFWYRQDPGLGLRLIYFSYDVKMKEKGDIPEGYSVSREKKERFSLILESASTNQTSMYLCASVGASETQYFGPGTRLLVL.